One sample yielded the 14 T cell receptor beta chains listed below, sequenced in a study of blood T cells in healthy people across ages. The second PCR ran roughly 7 to 12 cycles with a sample-barcoded 5' primer and J-beta primers. TCRdb called the 5' RACE reads again in MiXCR, with one record for every CDR3 protein. The sample has fewer than 2 million distinct CDR3 sequences, roughly 43% seen once. The sequencing sample was made of blood. The receptor set was obtained from a human donor in good health.

A few counts support this clonotype. This chain joins TRBV7-2 and TRBJ2-4; D is perhaps TRBD1 (5 bases). The tail of the sequence fits TRBJ2-7 better, so the J call may be wrong. CDR3 length: 14 amino acids. Germline loops: CDR1 SGHTA, CDR2 FQGNSA. CDR3 region: CASSLARRAYEQYF. CDR3 coding DNA: TGTGCCAGCAGCTTAGCGCGCAGGGCCTACGAGCAGTACTTC.

The chain combines TRBV7-3 with TRBJ2-1, with D possibly being TRBD2 (5 bases). The CDR3 loop spans 15 amino acids. Germline V gene lookup returns CDR1 SGHTA and CDR2 FQGTGA. Trimming left V 1 base short and J 5 bases short, with 12 bases between. CDR3 residues: CASSLRGSVDNEQFF. The CDR3 DNA reads as TGTGCCAGCAGCTTAAGAGGGAGTGTTGACAATGAGCAGTTCTTC.

Points on this clonotype: Just one base apart from a much larger clone, this may be a read error. This chain connects TRBV29-1 to TRBJ2-7; no clear D. The CDR3 has 13 amino acids. Trimming stripped 6 bases from V and 5 bases from J, with 17 bases between. Per germline, CDR1 SQVTM and CDR2 ANQGSEA. The chain's CDR3 is CSVGWVLSDEQYF. The CDR3 region has the DNA TGCAGCGTGGGTTGGGTTCTTTCTGACGAGCAGTACTTC.

The V gene is TRBV6-8, the J gene TRBJ2-5; possibly TRBD2 for D (6 bases). The J call may be incorrect, as the DNA end agrees better with TRBJ2-7. Germline-derived CDR1 and CDR2 are MNHGY and SAAAGT. The CDR3 loop spans 16 amino acids. CDR3 sequence reads: CASSRLRWRVVDEQYF. CDR3 sequence (DNA): TGTGCCAGCAGCCGCCTCCGATGGAGGGTAGTGGACGAGCAGTACTTC.

This clonotype was detected once. V and J are TRBV6-1 and TRBJ2-2; TRBD1 or TRBD2 may be the D gene (6 bases each). The germline CDR1 and CDR2 sequences are MNHNS and SASEGT. Trimming shortened V by 0 bases and J by 6 bases, and 14 bases separated the two germline ends. This CDR3 has 16 amino acids. DNA for the CDR3: TGTGCCAGCAGTGAAGCATCCAGGGGAGGTGCCGGGGAGCTGTTTTTT. It translates to CASSEASRGGAGELFF.

The sample holds one count of this clonotype. The junction shows a germline mismatch at one end, possibly a read error. The chain links TRBV7-2 to TRBJ2-5; a possible D gene is TRBD1 (6 bases). CDR3 length: 15 residues. Looked up from germline, CDR1 is SGHTA and CDR2 is FQGNSA. CDR3 residues: CVSSLVDRSQETQYF. In DNA form, the CDR3 reads TGTGTCAGCAGCTTGGTCGACAGGTCCCAAGAGACCCAGTACTTC.

The rearrangement joins TRBV20-1 to TRBJ2-1; 11 nucleotides match TRBD1. Per germline, CDR1 DFQATT and CDR2 SNEGSKA (reference sequence). The junction had 11 bases not matched to a gene; V was cut back by 1 base and J by 9 bases. This CDR3 comprises 16 residues. The CDR3 DNA follows: TGCAGTGCTAGAGCTTCGGACAGGGGGCGTGTTGGTGAGCAGTTCTTC. Translation: CSARASDRGRVGEQFF.

This clonotype appeared a few times. The rearrangement joins TRBV2 to TRBJ1-3; unclear D gene. The CDR3 runs to 13 residues. Per germline, CDR1 SNHLY and CDR2 FYNNEI. The V end was cut by 6 bases, the J end by 0 bases, with 6 bases between. CDR3 sequence (DNA): TGTGCCAGCAGAACGGACTCTGGAAACACCATATATTTT. Encoded protein: CASRTDSGNTIYF.

This clonotype was counted only a few times. A much bigger clone sits one base away, suggesting this may be a read error. The chain is built from TRBV29-1 and TRBJ2-5, with no clear D. CDR3 length: 12 residues. Trimming took 6 bases from V and 3 from J, leaving 11 bases between them. Per germline, CDR1 SQVTM and CDR2 ANQGSEA. The CDR3, as DNA: TGCAGCGTAAGGGCTACAGAAGAGACCCAGTACTTC. Translation: CSVRATEETQYF.

The V and J genes are TRBV5-1 and TRBJ2-5; TRBD1 is a possible D gene (7 bases). V lost 10 bases and J lost 5, with 18 bases in between. Germline V gives CDR1 SGHRS, CDR2 YFSETQ. The CDR3 is 13 residues long. The CDR3 here is CAARQGLQETQYF. CDR3 bases: TGCGCCGCAAGACAGGGACTCCAGGAGACCCAGTACTTC.

This clonotype was counted a few times. This chain joins TRBV30 and TRBJ2-3; D may be TRBD2 (5 bases). The length of the CDR3 is 13 residues. Trimming cost V 0 bases and J 6 bases, with 10 bases left between them. Germline V gene sequence: CDR1 GTSNPN, CDR2 SVGIG (reference sequence). The CDR3 region has the DNA TGTGCCTGGAGTGTACGAGGGTGGGATACGCAGTATTTT. It yields the protein CAWSVRGWDTQYF.

This clonotype was observed a few times. CDR3 sequence reads: CASSFRGQETDTQYF. As DNA, the CDR3 is TGTGCCAGCAGCTTTCGGGGACAGGAGACAGATACGCAGTATTTT. This sequence joins TRBV7-2 and TRBJ2-3, with 8 bases lining up with TRBD1. Germline trimming cut 3 bases from V and 3 bases from J; bases unmatched to any gene: 5. Germline CDR1 is SGHTA and CDR2 is FQGNSA. The CDR3 is 15 amino acids.

This clonotype has a handful of counts. This chain connects TRBV24-1 to TRBJ1-5, with a tentative D call TRBD1 (5 bases). The V gene's germline CDR1 is KGHDR and CDR2 SFDVKD. CDR3 size: 14 residues. V shed 8 bases and J shed 5 bases, with 15 bases lying between them. This CDR3 is CATTTGQADQPQHF. Written as DNA, the CDR3 is TGTGCCACCACTACGGGGCAGGCTGATCAGCCCCAGCATTTT.

V is TRBV4-3 and J is TRBJ1-3, with D maybe TRBD1 (6 bases). The CDR3 is 15 residues long. Germline V lookup: CDR1 LGHNA, CDR2 YSLEER. Trimming took off 1 base at V and 7 bases at J, with 14 bases between the two ends. The CDR3 DNA is TGCGCCAGCAGCCAAGGAGAACAGGGAACGAACACCATATATTTT. Protein product: CASSQGEQGTNTIYF.